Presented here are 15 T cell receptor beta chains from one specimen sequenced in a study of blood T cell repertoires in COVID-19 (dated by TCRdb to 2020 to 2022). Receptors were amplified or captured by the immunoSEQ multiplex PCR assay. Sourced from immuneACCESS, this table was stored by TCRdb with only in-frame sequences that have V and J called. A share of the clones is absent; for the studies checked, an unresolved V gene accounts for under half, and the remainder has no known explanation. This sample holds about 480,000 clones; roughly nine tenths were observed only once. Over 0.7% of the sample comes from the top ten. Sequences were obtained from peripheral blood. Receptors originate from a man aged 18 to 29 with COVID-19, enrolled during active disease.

As DNA, the CDR3 is TGTGCCAGCAGCTTAAGTCTCAGTGGGGCCAACGTCCTGACTTTC. This codes for CASSLSLSGANVLTF. This chain connects TRBV7-9 to TRBJ2-6; D gene ambiguous. V was pared by 2 bases and J by 3 bases, with 8 bases between. The CDR3 extends over 15 amino acids. Per germline, CDR1 SEHNR and CDR2 FQNEAQ (reference sequence).

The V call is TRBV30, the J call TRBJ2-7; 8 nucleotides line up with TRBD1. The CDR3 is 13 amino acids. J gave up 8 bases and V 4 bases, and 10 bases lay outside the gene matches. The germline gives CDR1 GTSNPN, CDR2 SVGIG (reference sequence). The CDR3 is CAWTAIGQGKQYF. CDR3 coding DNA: TGTGCCTGGACGGCCATCGGACAGGGCAAGCAGTACTTC.

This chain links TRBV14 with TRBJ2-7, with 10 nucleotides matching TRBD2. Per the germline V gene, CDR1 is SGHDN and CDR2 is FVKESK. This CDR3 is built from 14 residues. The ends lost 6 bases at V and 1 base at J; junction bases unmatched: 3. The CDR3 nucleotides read TGTGCCAGCAGACGGACTAGCGGTTCCTACGAGCAGTACTTC. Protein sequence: CASRRTSGSYEQYF.

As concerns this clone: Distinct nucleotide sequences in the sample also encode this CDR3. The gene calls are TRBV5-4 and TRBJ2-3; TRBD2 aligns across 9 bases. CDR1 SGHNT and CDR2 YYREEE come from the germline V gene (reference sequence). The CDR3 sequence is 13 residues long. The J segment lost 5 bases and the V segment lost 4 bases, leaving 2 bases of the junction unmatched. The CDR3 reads CASSRSGGDTQYF. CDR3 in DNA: TGTGCCAGCAGCCGTAGCGGGGGAGATACGCAGTATTTT.

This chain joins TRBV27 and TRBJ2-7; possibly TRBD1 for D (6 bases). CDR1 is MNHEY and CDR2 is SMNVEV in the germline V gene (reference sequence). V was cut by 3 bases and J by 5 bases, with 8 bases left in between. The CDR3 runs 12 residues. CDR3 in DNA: TGTGCCAGCAGTTTCACAGGGAACGAGCAGTACTTC. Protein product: CASSFTGNEQYF.

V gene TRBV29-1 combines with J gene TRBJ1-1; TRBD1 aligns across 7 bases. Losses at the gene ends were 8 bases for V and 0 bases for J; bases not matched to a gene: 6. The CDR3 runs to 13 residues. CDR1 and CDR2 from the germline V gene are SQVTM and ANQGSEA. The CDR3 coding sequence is TGCAGCTCCTTCGACAGGGTGAACACTGAAGCTTTCTTT. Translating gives CSSFDRVNTEAFF.

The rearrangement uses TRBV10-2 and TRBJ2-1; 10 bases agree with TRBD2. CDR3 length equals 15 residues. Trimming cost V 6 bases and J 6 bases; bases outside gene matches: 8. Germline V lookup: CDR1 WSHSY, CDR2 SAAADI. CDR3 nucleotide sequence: TGCGCCAGCAGCCCTGGGGCTAGCGGGGGCAATGAGCAGTTCTTC. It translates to CASSPGASGGNEQFF.

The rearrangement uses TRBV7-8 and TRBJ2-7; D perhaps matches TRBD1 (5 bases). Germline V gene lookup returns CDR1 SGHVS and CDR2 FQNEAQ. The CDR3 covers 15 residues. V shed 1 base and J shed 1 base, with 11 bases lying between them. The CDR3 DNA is TGTGCCAGCAGCTTAGAGGCAGGGTATTCCTACGAGCAGTACTTC. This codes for CASSLEAGYSYEQYF. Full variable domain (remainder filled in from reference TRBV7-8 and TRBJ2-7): GAGVSQSPRYKVAKRGQDVALRCDPISGHVSLFWYQQALGQGPEFLTYFQNEAQLDKSGLPSDRFFAERPEGSVSTLKIQRTQQEDSAVYLCASSLEAGYSYEQYFGPGTRLTVT.

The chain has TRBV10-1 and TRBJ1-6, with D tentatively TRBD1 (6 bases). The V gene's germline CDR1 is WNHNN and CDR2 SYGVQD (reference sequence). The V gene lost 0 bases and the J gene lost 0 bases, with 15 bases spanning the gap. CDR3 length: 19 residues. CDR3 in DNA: TGCGCCAGCAGTGAGTCGCGGCAGGGGAGAAGCTCCTATAATTCACCCCTCCACTTT. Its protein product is CASSESRQGRSSYNSPLHF.

This CDR3 is CASRLASTDTQYF. DNA for the CDR3: TGTGCCAGCAGACTAGCGAGCACAGATACGCAGTATTTT. The chain employs TRBV12-3 or TRBV12-4 and TRBJ2-3; 7 bases are a match to TRBD2. The trim removed 6 bases at V and 0 bases at J, leaving 0 bases unmatched. This CDR3 has 13 amino acids.

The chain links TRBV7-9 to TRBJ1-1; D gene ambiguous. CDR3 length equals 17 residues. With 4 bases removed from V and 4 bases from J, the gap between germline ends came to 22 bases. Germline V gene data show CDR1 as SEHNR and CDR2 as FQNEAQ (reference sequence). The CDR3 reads CASSSHTLPPRGTEAFF. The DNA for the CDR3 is TGTGCCAGCAGCTCCCATACCCTCCCCCCGAGAGGCACTGAAGCTTTCTTT.

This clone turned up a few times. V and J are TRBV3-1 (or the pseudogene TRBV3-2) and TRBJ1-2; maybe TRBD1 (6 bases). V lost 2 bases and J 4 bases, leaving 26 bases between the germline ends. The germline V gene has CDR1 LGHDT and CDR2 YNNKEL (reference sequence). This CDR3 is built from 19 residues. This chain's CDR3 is CASSQFPGTPFSPGYGYTF. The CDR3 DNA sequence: TGTGCCAGCAGCCAATTTCCAGGGACACCCTTTTCGCCTGGCTATGGCTACACCTTC.

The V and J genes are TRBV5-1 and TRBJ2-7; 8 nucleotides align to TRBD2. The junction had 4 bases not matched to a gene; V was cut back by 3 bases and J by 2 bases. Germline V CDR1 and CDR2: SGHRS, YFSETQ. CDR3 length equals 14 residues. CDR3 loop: CASSSRREAYEQYF. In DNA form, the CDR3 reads TGCGCCAGCAGCTCCAGGCGGGAGGCCTACGAGCAGTACTTC.

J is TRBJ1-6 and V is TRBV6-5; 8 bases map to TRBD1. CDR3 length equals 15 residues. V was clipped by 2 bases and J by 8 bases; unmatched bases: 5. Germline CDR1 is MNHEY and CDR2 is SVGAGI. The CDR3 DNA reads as TGTGCCAGCAGTTACCGACAGGGGCGGGATTCACCCCTCCACTTT. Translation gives CASSYRQGRDSPLHF.

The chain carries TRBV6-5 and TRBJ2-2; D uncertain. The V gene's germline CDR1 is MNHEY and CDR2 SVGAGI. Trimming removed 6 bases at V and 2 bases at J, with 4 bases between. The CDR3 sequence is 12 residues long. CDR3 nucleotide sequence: TGTGCCAGCAGGGGCAACACCGGGGAGCTGTTTTTT. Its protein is CASRGNTGELFF.